The 8 T cell receptor beta chains listed next were all sequenced from one sample in a study of T cells in narcolepsy. The table came from immunoSEQ multiplex PCR; TCRdb's copy has only in-frame clones and leaves some out. There are more than 20,000 clones in the sample; just over 90% occur only once, and approximately 1.2% lies in the top ten. Input material: CD45RA- memory CD4+ T cells from PBMCs. The receptors here all came from a human donor with narcolepsy.

This chain connects TRBV9 to TRBJ2-1, with 10 nucleotides matching TRBD2. The V gene end was trimmed by 1 base and the J gene end by 0 bases; junction bases not matched to a gene: 4. The germline CDR1 and CDR2 sequences are SGDLS and YYNGEE. The CDR3 is 17 residues long. DNA of the CDR3: TGTGCCAGCAGCGTACTAGCGGGGGACACCTCCTACAATGAGCAGTTCTTC. Protein product: CASSVLAGDTSYNEQFF.

The CDR3 spells CSVVRLAGGTDTQYF. CDR3 coding DNA: TGCAGCGTTGTTAGACTAGCGGGAGGGACAGATACGCAGTATTTT. The chain joins TRBV29-1 to TRBJ2-3; 14 positions match TRBD2. The CDR3 is made up of 15 amino acids. Germline V gene sequence: CDR1 SQVTM, CDR2 ANQGSEA. J gave up 3 bases and V 4 bases, and 3 bases lay outside the gene matches.

This sequence joins TRBV28 and TRBJ1-4, with no clear D. This CDR3 has 15 amino acids. Trimming left V 5 bases short and J 8 bases short, with 18 bases between. The germline V gene encodes CDR1 MDHEN and CDR2 SYDVKM. CDR3 nucleotides: TGTGCCAGCAGTCAGACCGCCTCCGAAGGAGAAAAACTGTTTTTT. Its translation is CASSQTASEGEKLFF.

This rearrangement joins TRBV7-9 to TRBJ2-2; TRBD1 aligns across 7 bases. CDR3 length equals 14 residues. V shed 5 bases, J shed 0 bases, and the junction held 0 bases outside the gene matches. Per the germline V gene, CDR1 is SEHNR and CDR2 is FQNEAQ (reference sequence). CDR3: CASSGTANTGELFF. For the CDR3, the DNA is TGTGCCAGCAGCGGGACAGCGAACACCGGGGAGCTGTTTTTT.

The chain links TRBV4-1 to TRBJ2-1, with D unresolved. V was clipped by 2 bases and J by 7 bases, with 12 bases between them. Germline V gene sequence: CDR1 MGHRA, CDR2 YSYEKL. The CDR3 loop spans 14 amino acids. Written as DNA, the CDR3 is TGCGCCAGCAGCCAACAGGCCGGAGCGAATGAGCAGTTCTTC. Protein product: CASSQQAGANEQFF.

This clone showed up just once. The chain combines TRBV7-6 with TRBJ2-5; D unresolved. The V gene's germline CDR1 is SGHVS and CDR2 FNYEAQ. V was shortened by 2 bases and J by 5 bases, with 9 bases between the two germline ends. This CDR3 has 13 amino acids. CDR3 nucleotides: TGTGCCAGCAGCTTACCGCCGAGGGAGACCCAGTACTTC. As protein: CASSLPPRETQYF.

J is TRBJ1-4 and V is TRBV7-9; 7 positions match TRBD1. Trimming removed 3 bases from V and 8 bases from J; junction bases left unmatched: 9. This CDR3 has 15 amino acids. From germline, CDR1 is SEHNR and CDR2 FQNEAQ (reference sequence). CDR3 nucleotides: TGTGCCAGCAGCTTCCTCCGGGACAGCGGGGAAAAACTGTTTTTT. Protein: CASSFLRDSGEKLFF.

This clone was detected only once. CDR3 DNA: TGTGCCAGTATCCCTTCCCAGGGGGGTCAGCCCCAGCATTTT. Its protein product is CASIPSQGGQPQHF. The J gene is TRBJ1-5, the V gene TRBV19, with 7 bases that match TRBD1. The CDR3 is made up of 14 amino acids. With 7 bases clipped from V and 6 bases from J, the junction kept 9 bases outside the gene matches. Germline CDR1 LNHDA, CDR2 SQIVND (reference sequence).